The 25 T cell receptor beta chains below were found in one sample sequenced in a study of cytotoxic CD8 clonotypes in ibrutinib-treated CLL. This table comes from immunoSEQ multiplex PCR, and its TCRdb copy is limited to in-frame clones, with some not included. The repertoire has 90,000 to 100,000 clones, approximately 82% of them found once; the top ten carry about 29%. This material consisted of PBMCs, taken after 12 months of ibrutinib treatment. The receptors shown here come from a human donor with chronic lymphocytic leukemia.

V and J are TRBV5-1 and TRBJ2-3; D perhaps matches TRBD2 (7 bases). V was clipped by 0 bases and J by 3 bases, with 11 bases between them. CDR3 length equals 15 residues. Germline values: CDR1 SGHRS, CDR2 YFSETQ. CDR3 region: CASSLAGGGTDTQYF. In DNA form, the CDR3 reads TGCGCCAGCAGCTTGGCGGGGGGCGGGACAGATACGCAGTATTTT.

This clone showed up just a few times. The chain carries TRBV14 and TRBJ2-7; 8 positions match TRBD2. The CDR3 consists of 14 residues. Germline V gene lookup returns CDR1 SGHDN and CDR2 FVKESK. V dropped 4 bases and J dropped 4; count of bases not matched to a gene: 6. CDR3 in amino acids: CASSRAGGLYEQYF. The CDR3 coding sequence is TGTGCCAGCAGCCGCGCGGGGGGTCTTTACGAGCAGTACTTC.

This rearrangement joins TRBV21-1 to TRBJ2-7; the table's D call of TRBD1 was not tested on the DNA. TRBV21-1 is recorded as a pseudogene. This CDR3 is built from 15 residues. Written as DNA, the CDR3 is TGTGCCAGCAGCTCACAAGGACAGGGAGCCTACGAGCAGTACTTC. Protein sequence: CASSSQGQGAYEQYF.

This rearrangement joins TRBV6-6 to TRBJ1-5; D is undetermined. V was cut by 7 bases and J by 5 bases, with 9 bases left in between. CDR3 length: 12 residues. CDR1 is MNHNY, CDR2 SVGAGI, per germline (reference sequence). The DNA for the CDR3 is TGTGCCAGCAACTTCGGGCATCAGCCCCAGCATTTT. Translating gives CASNFGHQPQHF.

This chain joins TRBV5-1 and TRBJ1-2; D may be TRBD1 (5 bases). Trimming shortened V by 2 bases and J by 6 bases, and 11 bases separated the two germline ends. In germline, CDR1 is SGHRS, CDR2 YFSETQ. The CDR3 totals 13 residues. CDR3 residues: CASSFTQADGYTF. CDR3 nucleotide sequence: TGCGCCAGCAGCTTCACACAGGCGGATGGCTACACCTTC.

This CDR3 is CASSLELAGGTGELFF. The CDR3, as DNA: TGCGCCAGCAGCTTGGAACTAGCGGGGGGCACCGGGGAGCTGTTTTTT. The chain has TRBV5-1 and TRBJ2-2; TRBD2 matches at 12 bases. The CDR3 extends over 16 amino acids. Germline values: CDR1 SGHRS, CDR2 YFSETQ. V dropped 0 bases and J dropped 4; count of bases not matched to a gene: 1. Full variable domain (outside the CDR3, taken from reference TRBV5-1 and TRBJ2-2): KAGVTQTPRYLIKTRGQQVTLSCSPISGHRSVSWYQQTPGQGLQFLFEYFSETQRNKGNFPGRFSGRQFSNSRSEMNVSTLELGDSALYLCASSLELAGGTGELFFGEGSRLTVL.

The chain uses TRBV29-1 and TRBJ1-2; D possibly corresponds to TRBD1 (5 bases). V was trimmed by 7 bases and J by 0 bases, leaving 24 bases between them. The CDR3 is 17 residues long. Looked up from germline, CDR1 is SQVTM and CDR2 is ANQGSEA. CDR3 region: CSGIVGRPKYANYGYTF. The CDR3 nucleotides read TGCAGCGGTATAGTGGGACGGCCAAAATATGCTAACTATGGCTACACCTTC. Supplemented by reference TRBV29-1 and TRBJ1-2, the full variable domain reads SAVISQKPSRDICQRGTSLTIQCQVDSQVTMMFWYRQQPGQSLTLIATANQGSEATYESGFVIDKFPISRPNLTFSTLTVSNMSPEDSSIYLCSGIVGRPKYANYGYTFGSGTRLTVV.

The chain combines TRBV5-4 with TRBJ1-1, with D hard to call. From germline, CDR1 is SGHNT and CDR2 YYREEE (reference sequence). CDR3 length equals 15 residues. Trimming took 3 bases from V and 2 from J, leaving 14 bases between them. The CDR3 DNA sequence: TGTGCCAGCAGCTACGACGAGGTTAAAAACACTGAAGCTTTCTTT. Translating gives CASSYDEVKNTEAFF.

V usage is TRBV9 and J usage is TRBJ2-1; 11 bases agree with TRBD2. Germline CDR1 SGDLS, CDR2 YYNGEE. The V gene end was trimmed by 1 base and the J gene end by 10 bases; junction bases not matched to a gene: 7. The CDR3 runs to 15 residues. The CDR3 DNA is TGTGCCAGCAGCGTAACTAGCGGGGGTGGTCTAGAGCAGTTCTTC. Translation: CASSVTSGGGLEQFF.

The CDR3, as DNA: TGCGCCAGCAGCCAAGATCAACTAGCGGGGGCACCATATGAGCAGTTCTTC. Translation: CASSQDQLAGAPYEQFF. V gene TRBV4-1 combines with J gene TRBJ2-1; 11 nucleotides agree with TRBD2. The CDR3 loop spans 17 amino acids. Germline V gene sequence: CDR1 MGHRA, CDR2 YSYEKL. V lost 0 bases to trimming and J lost 8 bases; unmatched junction nucleotides: 9.

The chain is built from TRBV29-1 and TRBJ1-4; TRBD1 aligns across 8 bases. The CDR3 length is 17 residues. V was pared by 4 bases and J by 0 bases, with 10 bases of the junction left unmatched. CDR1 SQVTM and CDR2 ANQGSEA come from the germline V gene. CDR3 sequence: CSVGHWDRISTNEKLFF. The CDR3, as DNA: TGCAGCGTTGGCCATTGGGACAGGATATCAACTAATGAAAAACTGTTTTTT.

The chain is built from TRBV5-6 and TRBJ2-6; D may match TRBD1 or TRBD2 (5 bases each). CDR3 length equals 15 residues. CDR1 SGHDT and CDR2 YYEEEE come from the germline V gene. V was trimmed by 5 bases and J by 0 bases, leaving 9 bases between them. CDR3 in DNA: TGTGCCAGCAGTTTCGGGGCCTCTGGGGCCAACGTCCTGACTTTC. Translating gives CASSFGASGANVLTF.

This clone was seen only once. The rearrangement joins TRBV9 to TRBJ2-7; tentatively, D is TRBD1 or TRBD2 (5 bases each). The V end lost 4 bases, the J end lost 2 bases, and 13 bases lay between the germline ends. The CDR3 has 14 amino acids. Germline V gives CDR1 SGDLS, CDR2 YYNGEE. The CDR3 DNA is TGTGCCAGCAGCCCCACCGGGACCACCTACGAGCAGTACTTC. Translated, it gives CASSPTGTTYEQYF.

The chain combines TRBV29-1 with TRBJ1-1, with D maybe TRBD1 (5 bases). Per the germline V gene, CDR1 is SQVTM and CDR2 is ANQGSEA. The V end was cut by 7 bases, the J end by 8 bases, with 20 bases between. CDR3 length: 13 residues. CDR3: CSANEGPRREAFF. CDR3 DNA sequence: TGCAGCGCTAACGAGGGGCCCCGGAGAGAAGCTTTCTTT.

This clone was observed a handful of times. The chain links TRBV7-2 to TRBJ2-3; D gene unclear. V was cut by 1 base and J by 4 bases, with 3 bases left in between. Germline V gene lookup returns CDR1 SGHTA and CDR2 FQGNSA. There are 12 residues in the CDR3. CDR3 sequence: CASSLESDTQYF. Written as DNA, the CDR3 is TGTGCCAGCAGCTTAGAATCAGATACGCAGTATTTT.

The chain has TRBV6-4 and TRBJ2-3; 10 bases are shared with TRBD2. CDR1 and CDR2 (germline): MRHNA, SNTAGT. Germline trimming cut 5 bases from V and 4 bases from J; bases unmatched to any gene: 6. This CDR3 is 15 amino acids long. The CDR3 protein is CASSLAGASPDTQYF. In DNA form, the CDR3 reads TGTGCCAGCAGTCTAGCGGGGGCATCTCCAGATACGCAGTATTTT.

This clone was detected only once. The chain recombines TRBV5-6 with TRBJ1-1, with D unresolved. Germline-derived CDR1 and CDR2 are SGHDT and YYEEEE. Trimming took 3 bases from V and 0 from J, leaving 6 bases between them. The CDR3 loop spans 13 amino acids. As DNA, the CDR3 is TGTGCCAGCAGCTCGGACCTGAACACTGAAGCTTTCTTT. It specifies CASSSDLNTEAFF.

The CDR3 nucleotides are TGCAGCGCTGCGACTAGCGGGGGGGCCAGGCAGTTCTTC. Residues: CSAATSGGARQFF. The chain recombines TRBV29-1 with TRBJ2-1, with TRBD2 matching 14 bases. V trimming: 7 bases; J trimming: 12 bases; junction bases outside the gene matches: 8. In germline, CDR1 is SQVTM, CDR2 ANQGSEA. This CDR3 is built from 13 residues.

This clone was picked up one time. The CDR3 bases are TGCAGCGTTACTTACCAGGGGATCGAGCAGTACTTC. Protein sequence: CSVTYQGIEQYF. The chain uses TRBV29-1 and TRBJ2-7; D might be TRBD1 (6 bases). The CDR3 is made up of 12 amino acids. In germline, CDR1 is SQVTM, CDR2 ANQGSEA. V lost 5 bases, J lost 6 bases, and 14 bases lay in between.

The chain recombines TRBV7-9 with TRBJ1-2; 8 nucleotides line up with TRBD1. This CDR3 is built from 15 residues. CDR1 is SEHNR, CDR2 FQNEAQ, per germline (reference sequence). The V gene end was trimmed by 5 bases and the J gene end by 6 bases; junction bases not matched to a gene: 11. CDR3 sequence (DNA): TGTGCCAGCAGCCCAAACCAGGGGGCAGGGCATGGCTACACCTTC. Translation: CASSPNQGAGHGYTF.

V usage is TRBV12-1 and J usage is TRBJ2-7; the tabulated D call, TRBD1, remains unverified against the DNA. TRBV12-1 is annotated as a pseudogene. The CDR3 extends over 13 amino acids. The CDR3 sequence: CATRGGTAYEQYF. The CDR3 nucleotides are TGTGCCACCCGAGGGGGGACAGCCTACGAGCAGTACTTC.

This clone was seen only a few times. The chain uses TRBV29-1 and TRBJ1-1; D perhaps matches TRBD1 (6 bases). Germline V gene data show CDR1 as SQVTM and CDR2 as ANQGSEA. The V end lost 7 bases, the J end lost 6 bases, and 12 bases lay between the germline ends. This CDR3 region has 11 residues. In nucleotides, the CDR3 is TGCAGCGCCGGAGAGGGGGCTGAAGCTTTCTTT. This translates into CSAGEGAEAFF.

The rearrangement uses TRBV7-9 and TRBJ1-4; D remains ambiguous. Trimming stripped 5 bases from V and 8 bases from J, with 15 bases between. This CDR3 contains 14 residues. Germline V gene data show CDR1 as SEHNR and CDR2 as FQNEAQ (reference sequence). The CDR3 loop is CASSPPASGEKLFF. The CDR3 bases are TGTGCCAGCAGCCCCCCAGCCTCTGGGGAAAAACTGTTTTTT.

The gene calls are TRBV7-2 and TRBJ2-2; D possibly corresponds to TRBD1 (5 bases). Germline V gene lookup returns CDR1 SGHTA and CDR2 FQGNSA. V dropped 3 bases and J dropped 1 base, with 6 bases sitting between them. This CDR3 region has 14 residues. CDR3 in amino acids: CASSFGQNTGELFF. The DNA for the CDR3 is TGTGCCAGCAGCTTCGGACAGAACACCGGGGAGCTGTTTTTT.

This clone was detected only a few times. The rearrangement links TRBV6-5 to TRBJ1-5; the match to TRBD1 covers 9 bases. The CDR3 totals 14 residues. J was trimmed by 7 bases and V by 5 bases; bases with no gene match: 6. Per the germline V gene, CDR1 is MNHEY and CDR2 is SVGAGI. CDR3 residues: CASSTGGGGQPQHF. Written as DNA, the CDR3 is TGTGCCAGCAGTACAGGGGGCGGAGGGCAGCCCCAGCATTTT.